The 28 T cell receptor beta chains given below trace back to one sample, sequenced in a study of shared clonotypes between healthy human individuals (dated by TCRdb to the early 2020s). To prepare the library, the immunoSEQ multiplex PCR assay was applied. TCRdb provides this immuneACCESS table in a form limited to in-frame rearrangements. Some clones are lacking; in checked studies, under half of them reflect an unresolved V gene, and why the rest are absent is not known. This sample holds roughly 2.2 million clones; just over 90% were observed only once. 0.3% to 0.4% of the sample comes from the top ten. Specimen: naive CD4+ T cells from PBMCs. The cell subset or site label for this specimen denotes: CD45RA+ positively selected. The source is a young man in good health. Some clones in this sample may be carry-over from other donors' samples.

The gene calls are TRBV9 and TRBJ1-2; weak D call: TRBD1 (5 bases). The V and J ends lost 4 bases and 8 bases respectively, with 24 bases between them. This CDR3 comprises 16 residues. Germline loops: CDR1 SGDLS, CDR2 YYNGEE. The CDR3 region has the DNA TGTGCCAGCAGCCGAGAGTTGGGGGGATTAACGGTAGGCTACACCTTC. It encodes CASSRELGGLTVGYTF. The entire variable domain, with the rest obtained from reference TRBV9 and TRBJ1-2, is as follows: DSGVTQTPKHLITATGQRVTLRCSPRSGDLSVYWYQQSLDQGLQFLIQYYNGEERAKGNILERFSAQQFPDLHSELNLSSLELGDSALYFCASSRELGGLTVGYTFGSGTRLTVV.

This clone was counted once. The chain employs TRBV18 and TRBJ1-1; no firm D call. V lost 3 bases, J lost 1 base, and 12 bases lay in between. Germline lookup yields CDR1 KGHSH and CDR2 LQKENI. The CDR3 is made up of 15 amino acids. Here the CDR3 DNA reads TGTGCCAGCTCACCCCGGCCAGTTCCGAACACTGAAGCTTTCTTT. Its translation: CASSPRPVPNTEAFF.

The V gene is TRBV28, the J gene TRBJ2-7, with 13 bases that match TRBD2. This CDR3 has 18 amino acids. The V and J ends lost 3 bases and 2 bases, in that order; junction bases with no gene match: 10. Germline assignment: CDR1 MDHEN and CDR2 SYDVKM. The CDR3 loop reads CASSFRLAGGHMTYEQYF. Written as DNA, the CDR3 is TGTGCCAGCAGTTTTCGACTAGCGGGAGGTCACATGACCTACGAGCAGTACTTC.

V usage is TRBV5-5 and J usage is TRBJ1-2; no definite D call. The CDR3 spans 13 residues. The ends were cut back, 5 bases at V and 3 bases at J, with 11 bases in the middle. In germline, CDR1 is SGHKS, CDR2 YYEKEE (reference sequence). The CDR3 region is CASSVDGDYGYTF. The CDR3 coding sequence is TGTGCCAGCAGTGTAGACGGGGACTATGGCTACACCTTC.

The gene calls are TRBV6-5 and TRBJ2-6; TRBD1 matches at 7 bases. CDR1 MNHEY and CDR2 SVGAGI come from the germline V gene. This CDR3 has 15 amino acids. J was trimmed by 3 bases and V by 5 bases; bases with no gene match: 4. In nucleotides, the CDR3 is TGTGCCAGCAGTAGGACAGGATTTGGGGCCAACGTCCTGACTTTC. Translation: CASSRTGFGANVLTF.

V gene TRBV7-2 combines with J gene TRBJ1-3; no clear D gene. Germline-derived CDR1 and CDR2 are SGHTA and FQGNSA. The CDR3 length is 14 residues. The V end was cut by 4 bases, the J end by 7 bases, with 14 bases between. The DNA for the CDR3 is TGTGCCAGCAGCTCTGGGTTTATGGTGAACACCATATATTTT. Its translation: CASSSGFMVNTIYF.

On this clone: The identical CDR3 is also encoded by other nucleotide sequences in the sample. The CDR3 region has the DNA TGTGCCAGCAGCTTAGGGACAGGGCCACAAGAGACCCAGTACTTC. This translates into CASSLGTGPQETQYF. This chain links TRBV7-9 with TRBJ2-5; 8 bases align to TRBD1. Per germline, CDR1 SEHNR and CDR2 FQNEAQ (reference sequence). The CDR3 sequence is 15 residues long. With 1 base clipped from V and 2 bases from J, the junction kept 3 bases outside the gene matches.

The CDR3 sequence: CASSFDIQETQYF. In DNA form, the CDR3 reads TGTGCCAGCAGCTTTGACATCCAAGAGACCCAGTACTTC. The gene calls are TRBV5-6 and TRBJ2-5; D is undetermined. This CDR3 is 13 amino acids long. V lost 2 bases and J 1 base, leaving 6 bases between the germline ends. Per the germline V gene, CDR1 is SGHDT and CDR2 is YYEEEE.

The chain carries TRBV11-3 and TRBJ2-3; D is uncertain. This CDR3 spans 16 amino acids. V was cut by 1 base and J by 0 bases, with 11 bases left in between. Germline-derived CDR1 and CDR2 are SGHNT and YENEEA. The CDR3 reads CASSLGRETSTDTQYF. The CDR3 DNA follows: TGTGCCAGCAGCTTAGGGCGAGAGACTAGCACAGATACGCAGTATTTT.

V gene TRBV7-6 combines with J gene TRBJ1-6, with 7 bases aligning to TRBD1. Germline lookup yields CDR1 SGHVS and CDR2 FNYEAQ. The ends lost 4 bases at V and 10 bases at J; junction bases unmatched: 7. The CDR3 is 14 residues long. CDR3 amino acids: CASSSDRSWSPLHF. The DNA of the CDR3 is TGTGCCAGCAGCTCGGACAGGTCATGGTCACCCCTCCACTTT.

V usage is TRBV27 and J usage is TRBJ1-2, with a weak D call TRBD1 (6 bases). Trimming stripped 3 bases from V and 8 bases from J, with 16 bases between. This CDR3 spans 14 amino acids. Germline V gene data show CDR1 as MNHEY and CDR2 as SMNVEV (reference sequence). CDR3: CASSFTGAKSGYTF. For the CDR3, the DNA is TGTGCCAGCAGTTTCACGGGGGCTAAGAGCGGCTACACCTTC.

The CDR3 loop reads CASSHSGTAAAGELFF. CDR3 bases: TGCGCCAGCAGCCACTCCGGGACAGCCGCCGCCGGGGAGCTGTTTTTT. The chain has TRBV4-1 and TRBJ2-2; 7 bases are a match to TRBD1. V gave up 3 bases and J gave up 6 bases; unmatched junction bases: 10. This CDR3 is 16 amino acids long. Germline loops: CDR1 MGHRA, CDR2 YSYEKL.

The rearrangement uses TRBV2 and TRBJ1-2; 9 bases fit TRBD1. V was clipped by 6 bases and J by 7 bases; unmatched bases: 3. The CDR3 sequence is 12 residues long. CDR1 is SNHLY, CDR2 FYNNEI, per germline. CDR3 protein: CASSGQGFGYTF. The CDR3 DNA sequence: TGTGCCAGCAGCGGACAGGGGTTTGGCTACACCTTC. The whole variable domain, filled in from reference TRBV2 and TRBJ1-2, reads EPEVTQTPSHQVTQMGQEVILRCVPISNHLYFYWYRQILGQKVEFLVSFYNNEISEKSEIFDDQFSVERPDGSNFTLKIRSTKLEDSAMYFCASSGQGFGYTFGSGTRLTVV.

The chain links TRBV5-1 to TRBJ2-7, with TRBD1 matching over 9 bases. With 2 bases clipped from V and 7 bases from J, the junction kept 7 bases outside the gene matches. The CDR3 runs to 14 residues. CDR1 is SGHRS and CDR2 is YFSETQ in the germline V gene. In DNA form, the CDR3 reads TGCGCCAGCAGCTTCTGGACAGGGGAGGAGGAGCAGTACTTC. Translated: CASSFWTGEEEQYF. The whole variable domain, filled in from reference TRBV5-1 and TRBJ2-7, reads KAGVTQTPRYLIKTRGQQVTLSCSPISGHRSVSWYQQTPGQGLQFLFEYFSETQRNKGNFPGRFSGRQFSNSRSEMNVSTLELGDSALYLCASSFWTGEEEQYFGPGTRLTVT.

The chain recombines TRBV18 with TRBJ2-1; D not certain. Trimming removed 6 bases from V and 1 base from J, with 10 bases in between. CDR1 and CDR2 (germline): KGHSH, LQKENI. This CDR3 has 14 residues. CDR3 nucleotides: TGTGCCAGCTCGACGCAGTCTTCCTACAATGAGCAGTTCTTC. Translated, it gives CASSTQSSYNEQFF.

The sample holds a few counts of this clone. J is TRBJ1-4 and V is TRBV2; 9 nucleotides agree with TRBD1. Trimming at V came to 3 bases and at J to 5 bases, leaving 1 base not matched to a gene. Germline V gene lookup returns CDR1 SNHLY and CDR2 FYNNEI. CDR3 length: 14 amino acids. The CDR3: CASSEDRGNEKLFF. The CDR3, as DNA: TGTGCCAGCAGTGAGGACAGGGGAAATGAAAAACTGTTTTTT. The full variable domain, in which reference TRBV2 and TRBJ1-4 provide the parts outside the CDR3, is EPEVTQTPSHQVTQMGQEVILRCVPISNHLYFYWYRQILGQKVEFLVSFYNNEISEKSEIFDDQFSVERPDGSNFTLKIRSTKLEDSAMYFCASSEDRGNEKLFFGSGTQLSVL.

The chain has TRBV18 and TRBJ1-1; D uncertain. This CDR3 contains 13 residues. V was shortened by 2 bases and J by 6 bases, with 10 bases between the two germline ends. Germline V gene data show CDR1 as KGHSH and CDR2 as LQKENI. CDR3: CASSPGVSAEAFF. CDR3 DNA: TGTGCCAGCTCACCAGGGGTTTCGGCTGAAGCTTTCTTT.

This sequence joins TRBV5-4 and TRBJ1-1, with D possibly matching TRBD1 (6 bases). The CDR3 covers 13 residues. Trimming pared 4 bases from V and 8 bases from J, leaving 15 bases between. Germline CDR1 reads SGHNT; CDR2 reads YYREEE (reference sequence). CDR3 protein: CASSTQGKVEAFF. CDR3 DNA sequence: TGTGCCAGCAGCACACAGGGAAAGGTGGAAGCTTTCTTT.

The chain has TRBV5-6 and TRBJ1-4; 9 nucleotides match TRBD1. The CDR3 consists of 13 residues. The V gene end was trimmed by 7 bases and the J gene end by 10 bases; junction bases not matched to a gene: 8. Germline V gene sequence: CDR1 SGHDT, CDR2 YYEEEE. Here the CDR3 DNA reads TGTGCCAGCCTACGGGACAGGGCGGGAAAACTGTTTTTT. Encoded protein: CASLRDRAGKLFF.

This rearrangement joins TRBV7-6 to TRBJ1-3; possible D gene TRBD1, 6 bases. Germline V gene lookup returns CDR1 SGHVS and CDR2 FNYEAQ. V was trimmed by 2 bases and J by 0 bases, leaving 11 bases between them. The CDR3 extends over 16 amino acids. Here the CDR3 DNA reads TGTGCCAGCAGCTTAACAGGACAGTACTCTGGAAACACCATATATTTT. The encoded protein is CASSLTGQYSGNTIYF.

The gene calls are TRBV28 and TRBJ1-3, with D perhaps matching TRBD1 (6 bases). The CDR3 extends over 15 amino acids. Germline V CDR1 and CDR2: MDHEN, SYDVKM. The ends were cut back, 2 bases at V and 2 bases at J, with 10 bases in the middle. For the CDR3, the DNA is TGTGCCAGCAGTTTAGGGGGGGCAGCTGGAAACACCATATATTTT. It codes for CASSLGGAAGNTIYF.

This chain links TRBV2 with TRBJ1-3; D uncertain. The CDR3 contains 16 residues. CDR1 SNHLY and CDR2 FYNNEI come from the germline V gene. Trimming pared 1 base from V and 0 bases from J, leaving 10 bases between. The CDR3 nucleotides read TGTGCCAGCAGTGAAGAGGAGGCTAGCTCTGGAAACACCATATATTTT. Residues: CASSEEEASSGNTIYF.

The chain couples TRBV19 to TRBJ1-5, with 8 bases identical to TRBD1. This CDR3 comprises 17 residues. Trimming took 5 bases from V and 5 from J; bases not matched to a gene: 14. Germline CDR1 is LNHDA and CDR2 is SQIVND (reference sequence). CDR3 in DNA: TGTGCCAGTAGTCGACACTGGACAGGGACGAGGGATCAGCCCCAGCATTTT. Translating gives CASSRHWTGTRDQPQHF.

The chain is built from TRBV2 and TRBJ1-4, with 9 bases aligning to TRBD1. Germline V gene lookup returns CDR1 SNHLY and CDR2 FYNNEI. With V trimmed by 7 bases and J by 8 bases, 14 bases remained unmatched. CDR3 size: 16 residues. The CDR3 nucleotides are TGTGCCAGCAACCCAGAGGAGGGGACAGGGTTGGAAAAACTGTTTTTT. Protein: CASNPEEGTGLEKLFF.

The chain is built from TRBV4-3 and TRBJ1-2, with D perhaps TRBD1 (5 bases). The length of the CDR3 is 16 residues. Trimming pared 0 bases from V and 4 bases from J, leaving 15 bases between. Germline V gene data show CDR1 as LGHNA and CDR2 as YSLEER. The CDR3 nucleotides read TGCGCCAGCAGCCAAGATCTGTATAGGGGAGTCTATGGCTACACCTTC. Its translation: CASSQDLYRGVYGYTF.

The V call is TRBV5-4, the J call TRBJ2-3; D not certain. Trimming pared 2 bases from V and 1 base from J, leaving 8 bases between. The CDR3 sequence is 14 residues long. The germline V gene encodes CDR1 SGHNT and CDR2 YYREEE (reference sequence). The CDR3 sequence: CASSFVRGTDTQYF. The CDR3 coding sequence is TGTGCCAGCAGCTTTGTTAGGGGCACAGATACGCAGTATTTT.

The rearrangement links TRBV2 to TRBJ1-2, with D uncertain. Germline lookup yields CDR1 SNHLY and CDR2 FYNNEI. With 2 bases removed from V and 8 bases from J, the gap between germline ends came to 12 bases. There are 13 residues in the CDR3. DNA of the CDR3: TGTGCCAGCAGTGAATTCAGCTCTTTAGGCTACACCTTC. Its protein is CASSEFSSLGYTF. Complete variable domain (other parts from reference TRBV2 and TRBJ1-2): EPEVTQTPSHQVTQMGQEVILRCVPISNHLYFYWYRQILGQKVEFLVSFYNNEISEKSEIFDDQFSVERPDGSNFTLKIRSTKLEDSAMYFCASSEFSSLGYTFGSGTRLTVV.

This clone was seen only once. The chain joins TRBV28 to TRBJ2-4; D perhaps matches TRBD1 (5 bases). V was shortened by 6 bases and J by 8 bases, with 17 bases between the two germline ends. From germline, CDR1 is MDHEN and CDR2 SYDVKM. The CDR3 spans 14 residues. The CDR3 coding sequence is TGTGCCAGCAGGCTAGGGGAAGGTAACGACATTCAGTACTTC. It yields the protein CASRLGEGNDIQYF.